A selection of T cell receptor beta chains follows, all from one sample in a study of cytomegalovirus exposure and HLA in healthy donors. Assay used: immunoSEQ multiplex PCR; TCRdb lists only in-frame clones, some missing. The data contain hundreds of thousands of clones, 65% to 90% of them singletons. Sequenced material: PBMCs. These TCRs come from a girl aged 5-17 years in good health and CMV-seronegative. Each CDR3 is given with its conserved first and last residue. The order of the fields is V gene, J gene, clone size, D gene, CDR3 DNA, CDR3 protein. The D gene is left open where the match is weak. Clone size appears in some rows only: once, few, many, or a class for an expanded clone.

V: TRBV19; J: TRBJ1-2; size: -; D: -; DNA: TGTGCCAGTAGCCGTTATGGCTACACCTTC; CDR3: CASSRYGYTF
V: TRBV20-1; J: TRBJ2-1; size: -; D: -; DNA: TGCAGTGCGAAAGCGAGGTCTGAGCAGTTCTTC; CDR3: CSAKARSEQFF
V: TRBV5-1; J: TRBJ1-6; size: -; D: TRBD1; DNA: TGCGCCAGCAGTCCCACCGGGACAGGGTGGGACGCCCTCCACTTT; CDR3: CASSPTGTGWDALHF
V: TRBV11-2; J: TRBJ2-3; size: -; D: TRBD2; DNA: TGTGCCAGCAGCTTAGGAGCGGGGGGGCCAACAGATACGCAGTATTTT; CDR3: CASSLGAGGPTDTQYF
V: TRBV6-1; J: TRBJ2-1; size: -; D: TRBD2; DNA: TGTGCCAGCAGTGAATTTATGACTAGCGGGAATGATGAGCAGTTCTTC; CDR3: CASSEFMTSGNDEQFF
V: TRBV4-2; J: TRBJ1-2; size: -; D: TRBD1; DNA: TGTGCCAGCAGCCATGAGACAGGGGTTGACTATGGCTACACCTTC; CDR3: CASSHETGVDYGYTF
V: TRBV11-2; J: TRBJ2-4; size: once; D: TRBD2; DNA: TGTGCCAGCAGCTGGGGACTAGCGGGGGGGCCGACCAAAAACATTCAGTACTTC; CDR3: CASSWGLAGGPTKNIQYF
V: TRBV6-6; J: TRBJ1-1; size: -; D: -; DNA: TGTGCCAGCAGGGGTGGGGCGGTAAACATGAACACTGAAGCTTTCTTT; CDR3: CASRGGAVNMNTEAFF
V: TRBV9; J: TRBJ2-3; size: -; D: -; DNA: TGTGCCAGCAGCGTAGCCCCTAGCGCCGGGGATACGCAGTATTTT; CDR3: CASSVAPSAGDTQYF
V: TRBV30; J: TRBJ1-1; size: once; D: -; DNA: TGTGCCTGGAGTCGGGGGGGGACTGAAGCTTTCTTT; CDR3: CAWSRGGTEAFF
V: TRBV28; J: TRBJ1-2; size: -; D: -; DNA: TGTGCCAGCAGTCCTCTCTTCCAGGAAGCTAACTATGGCTACACCTTC; CDR3: CASSPLFQEANYGYTF
V: TRBV7-9; J: TRBJ1-2; size: -; D: -; DNA: TGTGCCAGCAGCTTAGGACGGGACTTCTATGGCTACACCTTC; CDR3: CASSLGRDFYGYTF
V: TRBV5-1; J: TRBJ2-5; size: -; D: TRBD1; DNA: TGCGCCAGCAGCTTGGGTCCCTCCAGGGGGGAGACCCAGTACTTC; CDR3: CASSLGPSRGETQYF
V: TRBV7-9; J: TRBJ1-2; size: -; D: -; DNA: TGTGCCAGCAGCCACTCGGGAGTTACGACATACTATGGCTACACCTTC; CDR3: CASSHSGVTTYYGYTF
V: TRBV6-1; J: TRBJ2-3; size: -; D: TRBD2; DNA: TGTGCCAGCAGCCTACTAGCGGCATACACAGATACGCAGTATTTT; CDR3: CASSLLAAYTDTQYF
V: TRBV4-1; J: TRBJ2-3; size: -; D: TRBD2; DNA: TGCGCCAGCAGCCCCCTAGGAGCGGGGAGCACAGATACGCAGTATTTT; CDR3: CASSPLGAGSTDTQYF
V: TRBV19; J: TRBJ1-6; size: -; D: TRBD1; DNA: TGTGCCAGTAGTGTGGCAGGGGGCACACCCCTCCACTTT; CDR3: CASSVAGGTPLHF
V: TRBV30; J: TRBJ1-1; size: few; D: -; DNA: TGTGCCTGGTTCGGAGGTACTGAAGCTTTCTTT; CDR3: CAWFGGTEAFF
V: TRBV4-1; J: TRBJ1-3; size: few; D: -; DNA: TGCGCCAGCAGCCAAGGACTACCGGGTTCCTCTGGAAACACCATATATTTT; CDR3: CASSQGLPGSSGNTIYF
V: TRBV4-3; J: TRBJ1-1; size: -; D: -; DNA: TGCGCCAGCAGCCAATCGGCACTAATGAACACTGAAGCTTTCTTT; CDR3: CASSQSALMNTEAFF
V: TRBV7-9; J: TRBJ1-2; size: -; D: TRBD1; DNA: TGTGCCAGCAGCCAGCCGGACAGGGGAGTCTATGGCTACACCTTC; CDR3: CASSQPDRGVYGYTF
V: TRBV5-5; J: TRBJ2-1; size: -; D: -; DNA: TGTGCCAGCAGCTGGGACACTCACAATGAGCAGTTCTTC; CDR3: CASSWDTHNEQFF
V: TRBV7-9; J: TRBJ1-2; size: -; D: TRBD1; DNA: TGTGCCAGCAGCTTATTTATCGTATGGGACAGTTTCGTCTACACCTTC; CDR3: CASSLFIVWDSFVYTF